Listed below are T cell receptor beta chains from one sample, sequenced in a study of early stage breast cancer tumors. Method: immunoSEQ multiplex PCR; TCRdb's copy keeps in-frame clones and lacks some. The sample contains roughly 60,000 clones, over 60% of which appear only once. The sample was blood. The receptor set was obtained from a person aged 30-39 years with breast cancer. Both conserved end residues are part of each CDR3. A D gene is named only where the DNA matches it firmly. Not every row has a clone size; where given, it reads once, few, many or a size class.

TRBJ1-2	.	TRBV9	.	CASSVQGAGYTF	TGTGCCAGCAGCGTACAAGGGGCTGGCTACACCTTC
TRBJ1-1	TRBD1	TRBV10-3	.	CAISTGTGSVEAFF	TGTGCCATCAGTACCGGGACAGGGTCGGTTGAAGCTTTCTTT
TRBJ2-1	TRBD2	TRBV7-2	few	CASSSPTLRGRDYNEQFF	TGTGCCAGCAGCTCCCCCACCCTACGCGGGAGGGACTACAATGAGCAGTTCTTC
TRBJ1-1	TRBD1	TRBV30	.	CAWSAGTGWTEAFF	TGTGCCTGGAGTGCAGGGACAGGGTGGACTGAAGCTTTCTTT
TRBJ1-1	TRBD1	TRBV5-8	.	CASSLRDRAPRAFF	TGTGCCAGCAGCTTGCGGGACAGGGCGCCCAGAGCTTTCTTT
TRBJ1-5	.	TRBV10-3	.	CAIPEQCYSNQPQHF	TGTGCCATCCCAGAGCAGTGTTATAGCAATCAGCCCCAGCATTTT
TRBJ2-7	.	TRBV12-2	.	CASRLMVHREIYEQYF	TGTGCAAGTCGCTTAATGGTGCACAGAGAGATTTACGAGCAGTACTTC
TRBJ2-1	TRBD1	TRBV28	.	CASSFLKDRVNEQFF	TGTGCCAGCAGTTTTTTAAAAGACAGGGTCAATGAGCAGTTCTTC
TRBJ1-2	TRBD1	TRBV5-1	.	CASSFPDRGYGYTF	TGCGCCAGCAGCTTTCCGGACAGGGGTTATGGCTACACCTTC
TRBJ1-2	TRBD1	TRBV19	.	CASSTSTGNYGYTF	TGTGCCAGTAGTACGTCGACAGGGAACTATGGCTACACCTTC
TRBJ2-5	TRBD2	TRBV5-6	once	CASSLVASGGETQYF	TGTGCCAGCAGCTTGGTGGCTAGCGGTGGGGAGACCCAGTACTTC
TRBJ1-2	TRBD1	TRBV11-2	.	CAGRQGKYGYTF	TGTGCCGGAAGACAGGGGAAGTATGGCTACACCTTC
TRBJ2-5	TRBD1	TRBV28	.	CASSSGQGAETQYF	TGTGCCAGCAGTTCCGGACAGGGGGCTGAGACCCAGTACTTC
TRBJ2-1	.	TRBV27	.	CASSLPHRGHGEQFF	TGTGCCAGCAGTTTACCGCATCGGGGGCATGGTGAGCAGTTCTTC
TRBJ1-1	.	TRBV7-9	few	CASSFGGTLMNTEAFF	TGTGCCAGCAGCTTCGGAGGGACCTTAATGAACACTGAAGCTTTCTTT
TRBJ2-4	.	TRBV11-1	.	CASSPDLGGGYFPNIQYF	TGTGCCAGCAGCCCGGATCTAGGAGGGGGATATTTTCCGAACATTCAGTACTTC
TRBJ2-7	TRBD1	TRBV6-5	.	CASSYQDRGGYEQYF	TGTGCCAGCAGTTACCAGGACAGGGGAGGCTACGAGCAGTACTTC
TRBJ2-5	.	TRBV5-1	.	CASSSQETQYF	TGCGCCAGCAGCTCCCAAGAGACCCAGTACTTC
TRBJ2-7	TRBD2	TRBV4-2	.	CASSQAGTSATYEQYF	TGTGCCAGCAGCCAAGCCGGGACTAGCGCGACCTACGAGCAGTACTTC
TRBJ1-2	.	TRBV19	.	CASSKGPTDYGYTF	TGTGCCAGTAGTAAGGGACCGACGGACTATGGCTACACCTTC
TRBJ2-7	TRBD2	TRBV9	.	CASSHEPSGTYEQYF	TGTGCCAGCAGCCATGAGCCTAGCGGGACCTACGAGCAGTACTTC
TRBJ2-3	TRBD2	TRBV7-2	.	CASSLFSTSGSGDTQYF	TGTGCCAGCAGCCTTTTCTCGACTAGCGGGAGTGGAGATACGCAGTATTTT
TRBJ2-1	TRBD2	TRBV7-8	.	CASSPTSGKYNEQFF	TGTGCCAGCAGCCCGACTAGCGGAAAATACAATGAGCAGTTCTTC
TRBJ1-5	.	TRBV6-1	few	CASSGTAGTSQPQHF	TGTGCCAGCAGCGGGACGGCGGGAACGTCTCAGCCCCAGCATTTT
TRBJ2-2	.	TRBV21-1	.	CASSRTREAGELFF	TGTGCCAGCAGCAGGACTAGGGAGGCCGGGGAGCTGTTTTTT
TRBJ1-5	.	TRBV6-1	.	CASSEGQANQPQHF	TGTGCCAGCAGTGAAGGACAAGCTAATCAGCCCCAGCATTTT
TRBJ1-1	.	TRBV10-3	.	CAIKWTDTSNTEAFF	TGTGCCATCAAATGGACAGACACGTCTAACACTGAAGCTTTCTTT
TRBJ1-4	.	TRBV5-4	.	CASSLEVGNEKLFF	TGTGCCAGCAGCTTGGAAGTGGGCAATGAAAAACTGTTTTTT
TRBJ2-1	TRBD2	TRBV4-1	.	CASSQTSGRPLIYNEQFF	TGCGCCAGCAGCCAAACGAGCGGGAGGCCCCTAATCTACAATGAGCAGTTCTTC
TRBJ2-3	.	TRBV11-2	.	CASSFSQSDTQYF	TGTGCCAGCAGCTTTAGCCAGAGCGATACGCAGTATTTT
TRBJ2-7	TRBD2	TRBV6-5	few	CASSLAGTSGSYEQYF	TGTGCCAGCAGTTTGGCCGGGACTAGCGGCTCCTACGAGCAGTACTTC
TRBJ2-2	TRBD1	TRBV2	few	CASNLGGTGRGGELFF	TGTGCCAGCAACTTAGGAGGGACAGGGCGGGGCGGGGAGCTGTTTTTT
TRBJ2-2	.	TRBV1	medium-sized	CTSSQDIGQGDTGELFF	TGCACCAGCAGCCAAGATATTGGGCAGGGTGACACCGGGGAGCTGTTTTTT
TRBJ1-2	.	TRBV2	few	CASSGYGYTF	TGTGCCAGCAGTGGGTATGGCTACACCTTC
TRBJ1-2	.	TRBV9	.	CASSAKVGVPNYGYTF	TGTGCCAGCAGTGCAAAAGTGGGGGTACCTAACTATGGCTACACCTTC
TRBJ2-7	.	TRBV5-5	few	CASSSGLEYEQYF	TGTGCCAGCAGCTCGGGGTTAGAGTACGAGCAGTACTTC
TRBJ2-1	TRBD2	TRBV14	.	CASNQGLAGVVYNEQFF	TGTGCCAGCAACCAAGGGCTAGCGGGAGTTGTGTACAATGAGCAGTTCTTC
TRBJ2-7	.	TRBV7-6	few	CASSLTGNLREQYF	TGTGCCAGCAGCTTAACCGGGAACCTGAGGGAGCAGTACTTC
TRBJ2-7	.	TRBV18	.	CASSPGDRRYEQYF	TGTGCCAGCTCACCAGGAGACAGACGCTACGAGCAGTACTTC
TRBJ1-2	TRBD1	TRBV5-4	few	CASSLRQGAHGYTF	TGTGCCAGCAGCTTGAGACAGGGGGCGCACGGCTACACCTTC
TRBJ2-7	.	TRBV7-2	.	CASSPHGTSSYEQYF	TGTGCCAGCAGCCCCCATGGGACGAGCTCCTACGAGCAGTACTTC
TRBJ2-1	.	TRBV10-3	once	CAISEGQVGNEQFF	TGTGCCATCAGTGAAGGTCAGGTGGGCAATGAGCAGTTCTTC
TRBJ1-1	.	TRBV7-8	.	CASSSTQFHLRGWNTEAFF	TGTGCCAGCAGCTCCACCCAATTTCATTTACGGGGGTGGAACACTGAAGCTTTCTTT
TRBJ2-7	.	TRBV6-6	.	CASSYSNTYEQYF	TGTGCCAGCAGTTACTCGAATACCTACGAGCAGTACTTC
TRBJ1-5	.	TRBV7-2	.	CASSSDGGSGNQPQHF	TGTGCCAGCAGCTCCGACGGGGGATCGGGCAATCAGCCCCAGCATTTT